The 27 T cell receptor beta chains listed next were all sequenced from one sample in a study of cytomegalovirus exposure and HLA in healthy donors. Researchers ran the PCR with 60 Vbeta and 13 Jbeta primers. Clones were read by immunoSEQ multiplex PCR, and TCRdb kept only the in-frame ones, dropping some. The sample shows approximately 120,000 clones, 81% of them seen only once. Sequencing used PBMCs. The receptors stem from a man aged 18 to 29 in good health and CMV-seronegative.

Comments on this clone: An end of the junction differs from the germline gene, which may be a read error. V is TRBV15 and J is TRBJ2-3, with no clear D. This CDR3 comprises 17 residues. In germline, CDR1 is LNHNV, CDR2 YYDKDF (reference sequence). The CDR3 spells CATSSAGHGPEAETQYF. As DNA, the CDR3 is TGTGCCACCAGCAGTGCCGGTCACGGCCCTGAGGCAGAAACGCAGTATTTT.

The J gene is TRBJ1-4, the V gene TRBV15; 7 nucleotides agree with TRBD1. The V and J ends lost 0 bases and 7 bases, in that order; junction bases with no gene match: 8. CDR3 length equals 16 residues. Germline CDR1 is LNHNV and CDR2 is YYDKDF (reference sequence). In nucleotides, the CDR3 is TGTGCCACCAGCAGAGATGGGGAAGGGGGCGGTGAAAAACTGTTTTTT. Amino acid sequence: CATSRDGEGGGEKLFF. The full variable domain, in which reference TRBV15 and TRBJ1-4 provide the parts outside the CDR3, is DAMVIQNPRYQVTQFGKPVTLSCSQTLNHNVMYWYQQKSSQAPKLLFHYYDKDFNNEADTPDNFQSRRPNTSFCFLDIRSPGLGDTAMYLCATSRDGEGGGEKLFFGSGTQLSVL.

The CDR3 spells CASSTTGQGWTGELFF. The CDR3 DNA is TGTGCCAGTAGTACAACGGGACAGGGTTGGACCGGGGAGCTGTTTTTT. The chain recombines TRBV19 with TRBJ2-2, with 9 bases that match TRBD1. V shed 4 bases and J 5 bases; nucleotides not matched to a gene: 8. Germline CDR1 is LNHDA and CDR2 is SQIVND (reference sequence). This CDR3 spans 16 amino acids.

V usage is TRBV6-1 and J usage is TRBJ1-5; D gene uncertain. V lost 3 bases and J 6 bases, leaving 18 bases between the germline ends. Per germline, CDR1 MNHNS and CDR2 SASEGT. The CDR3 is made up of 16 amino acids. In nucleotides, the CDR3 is TGTGCCAGCAGTGAGCCCCCAGCACCAGGACTTCAGCCCCAGCATTTT. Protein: CASSEPPAPGLQPQHF.

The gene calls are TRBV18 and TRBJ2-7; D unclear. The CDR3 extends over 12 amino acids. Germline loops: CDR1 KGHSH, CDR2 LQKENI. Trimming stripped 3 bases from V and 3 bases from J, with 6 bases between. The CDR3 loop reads CASSPPGYEQYF. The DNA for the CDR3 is TGTGCCAGCTCACCGCCCGGCTACGAGCAGTACTTC.

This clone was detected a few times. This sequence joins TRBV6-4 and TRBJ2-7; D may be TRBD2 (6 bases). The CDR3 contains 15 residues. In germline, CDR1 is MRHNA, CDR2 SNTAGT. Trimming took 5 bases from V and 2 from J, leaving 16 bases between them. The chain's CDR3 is CASSPSPGEPYEQYF. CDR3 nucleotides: TGTGCCAGCAGTCCCTCCCCGGGAGAGCCCTACGAGCAGTACTTC.

Written as DNA, the CDR3 is TGTGCCAGCTCACCAGGGACAGGGTCCTCCTACGAGCAGTACTTC. Encoded protein: CASSPGTGSSYEQYF. The rearrangement uses TRBV18 and TRBJ2-7, with 9 bases identical to TRBD1. CDR3 length: 15 amino acids. The germline gives CDR1 KGHSH, CDR2 LQKENI. After removal of 2 bases from V and 0 bases from J, the junction contained 2 bases not matched to a gene.

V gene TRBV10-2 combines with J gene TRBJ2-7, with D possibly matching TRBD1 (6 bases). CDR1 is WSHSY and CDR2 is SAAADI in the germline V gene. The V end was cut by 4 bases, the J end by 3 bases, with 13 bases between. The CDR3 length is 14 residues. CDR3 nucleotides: TGCGCCAGCAGTGTCGCAGGGGCCAACTACGAGCAGTACTTC. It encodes CASSVAGANYEQYF.

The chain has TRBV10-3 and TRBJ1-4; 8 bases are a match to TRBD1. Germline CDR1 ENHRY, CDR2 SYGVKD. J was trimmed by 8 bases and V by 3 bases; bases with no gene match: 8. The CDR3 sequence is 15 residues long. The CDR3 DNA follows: TGTGCCATCAGTGACCAGAAGGACAGGGAAGAAAAACTGTTTTTT. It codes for CAISDQKDREEKLFF.

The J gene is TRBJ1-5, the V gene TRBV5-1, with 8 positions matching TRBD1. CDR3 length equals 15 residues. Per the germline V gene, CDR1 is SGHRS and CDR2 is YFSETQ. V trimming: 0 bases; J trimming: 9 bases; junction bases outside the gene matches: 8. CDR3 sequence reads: CASSLVGTGDGPQHF. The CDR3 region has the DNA TGCGCCAGCAGCTTGGTAGGGACAGGCGATGGGCCCCAGCATTTT.

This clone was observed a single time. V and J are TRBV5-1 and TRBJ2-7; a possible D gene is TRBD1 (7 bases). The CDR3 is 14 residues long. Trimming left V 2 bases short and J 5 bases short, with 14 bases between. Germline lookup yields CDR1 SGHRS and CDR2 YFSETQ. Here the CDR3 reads CASSFARGRNEQYF. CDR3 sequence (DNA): TGCGCCAGCAGCTTCGCCAGGGGGAGGAACGAGCAGTACTTC.

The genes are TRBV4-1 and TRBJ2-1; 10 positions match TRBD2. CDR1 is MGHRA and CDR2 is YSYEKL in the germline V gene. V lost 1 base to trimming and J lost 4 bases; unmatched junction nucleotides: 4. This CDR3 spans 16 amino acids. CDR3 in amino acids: CASSQGASGGYNEQFF. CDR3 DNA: TGCGCCAGCAGCCAAGGCGCTAGCGGGGGATACAATGAGCAGTTCTTC.

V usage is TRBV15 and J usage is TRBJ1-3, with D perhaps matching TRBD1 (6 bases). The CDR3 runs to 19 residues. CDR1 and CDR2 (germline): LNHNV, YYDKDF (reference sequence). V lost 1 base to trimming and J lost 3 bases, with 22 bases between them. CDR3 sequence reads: CATSRVRSGVYYLGNTIYF. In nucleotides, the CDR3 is TGTGCCACCAGCAGAGTTCGGTCAGGGGTTTATTACCTTGGAAACACCATATATTTT.

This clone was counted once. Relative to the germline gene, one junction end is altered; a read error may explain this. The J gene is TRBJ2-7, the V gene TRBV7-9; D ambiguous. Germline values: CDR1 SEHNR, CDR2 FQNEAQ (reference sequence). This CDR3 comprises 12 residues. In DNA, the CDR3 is TGTTCCAGCAGTCCTGACAAGTACGAGCAGTACTTC. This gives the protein CSSSPDKYEQYF.

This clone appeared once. The DNA of the CDR3 is TGTGCCAGCAGTGAACCCCACCCCCAGGGGAACAGCACAGATACGCAGTATTTT. Translated, it gives CASSEPHPQGNSTDTQYF. This chain connects TRBV25-1 to TRBJ2-3, with D possibly being TRBD1 (6 bases). Trimming pared 2 bases from V and 0 bases from J, leaving 18 bases between. This CDR3 has 18 amino acids. CDR1 is MGHDK and CDR2 is SYGVNS in the germline V gene.

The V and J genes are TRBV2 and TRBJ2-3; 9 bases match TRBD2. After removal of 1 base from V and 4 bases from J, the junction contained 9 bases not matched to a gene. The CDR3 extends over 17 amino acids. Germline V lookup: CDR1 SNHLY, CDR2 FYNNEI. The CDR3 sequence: CASSEVSRGGGSDTQYF. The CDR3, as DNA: TGTGCCAGCAGTGAAGTTTCGCGGGGGGGAGGATCAGATACGCAGTATTTT.

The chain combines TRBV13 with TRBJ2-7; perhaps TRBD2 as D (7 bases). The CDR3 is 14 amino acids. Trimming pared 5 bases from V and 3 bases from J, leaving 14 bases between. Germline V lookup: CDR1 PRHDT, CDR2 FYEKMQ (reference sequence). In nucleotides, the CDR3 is TGTGCCAGCAGCCCCCCCGGGGGGCACTACGAGCAGTACTTC. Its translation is CASSPPGGHYEQYF. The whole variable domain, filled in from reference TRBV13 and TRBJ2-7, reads AAGVIQSPRHLIKEKRETATLKCYPIPRHDTVYWYQQGPGQDPQFLISFYEKMQSDKGSIPDRFSAQQFSDYHSELNMSSLELGDSALYFCASSPPGGHYEQYFGPGTRLTVT.

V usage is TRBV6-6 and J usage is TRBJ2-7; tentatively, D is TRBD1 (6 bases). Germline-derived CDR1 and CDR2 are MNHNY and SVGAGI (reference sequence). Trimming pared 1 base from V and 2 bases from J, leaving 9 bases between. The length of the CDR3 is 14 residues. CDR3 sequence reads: CASSYLDSTYEQYF. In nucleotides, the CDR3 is TGTGCCAGCAGTTACTTGGACAGCACCTACGAGCAGTACTTC.

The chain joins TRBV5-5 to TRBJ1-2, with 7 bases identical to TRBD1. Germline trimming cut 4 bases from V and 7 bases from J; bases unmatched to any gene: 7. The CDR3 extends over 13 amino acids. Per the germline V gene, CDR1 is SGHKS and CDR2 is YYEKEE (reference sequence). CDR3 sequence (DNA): TGTGCCAGCAGCCAGGGACAGAATAGTGGCTACACCTTC. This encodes CASSQGQNSGYTF.

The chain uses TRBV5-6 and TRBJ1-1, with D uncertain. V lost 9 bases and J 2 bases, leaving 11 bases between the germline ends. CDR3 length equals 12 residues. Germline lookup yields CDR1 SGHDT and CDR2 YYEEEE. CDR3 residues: CATQLHNTEAFF. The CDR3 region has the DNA TGTGCCACTCAGTTACATAACACTGAAGCTTTCTTT.

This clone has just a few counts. CDR3 residues: CASSVESGGAAGEQFF. In nucleotides, the CDR3 is TGTGCCAGCAGCGTAGAGAGCGGGGGGGCGGCGGGTGAGCAGTTCTTC. This chain connects TRBV9 to TRBJ2-1; 10 nucleotides align to TRBD2. The CDR3 is 16 residues long. CDR1 and CDR2 (germline): SGDLS, YYNGEE. Trimming cost V 0 bases and J 9 bases; bases outside gene matches: 9.

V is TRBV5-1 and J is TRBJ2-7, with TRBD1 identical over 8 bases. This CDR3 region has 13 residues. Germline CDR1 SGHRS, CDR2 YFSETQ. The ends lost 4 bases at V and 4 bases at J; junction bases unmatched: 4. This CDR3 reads CASSPDRVYEQYF. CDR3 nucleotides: TGCGCCAGCAGCCCGGACAGGGTTTACGAGCAGTACTTC.

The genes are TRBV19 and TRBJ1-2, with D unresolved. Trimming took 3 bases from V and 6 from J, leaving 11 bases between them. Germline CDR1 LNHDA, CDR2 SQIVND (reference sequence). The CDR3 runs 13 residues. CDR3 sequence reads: CASSIGSVHGYTF. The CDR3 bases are TGTGCCAGTAGTATCGGCAGCGTCCATGGCTACACCTTC.

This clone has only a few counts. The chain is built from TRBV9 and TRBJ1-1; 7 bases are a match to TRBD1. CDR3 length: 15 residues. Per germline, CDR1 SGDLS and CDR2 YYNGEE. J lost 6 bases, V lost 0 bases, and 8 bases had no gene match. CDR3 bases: TGTGCCAGCAGCGTAGTCTGGCAGGGGGTAGCTGAAGCTTTCTTT. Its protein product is CASSVVWQGVAEAFF.

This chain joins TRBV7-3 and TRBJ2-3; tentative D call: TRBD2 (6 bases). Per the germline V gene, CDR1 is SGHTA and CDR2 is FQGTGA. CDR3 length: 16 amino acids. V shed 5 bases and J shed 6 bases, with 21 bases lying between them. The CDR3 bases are TGTGCCAGCAGCCCCCGGGACTTTTCTAACGCGGATACGCAGTATTTT. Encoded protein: CASSPRDFSNADTQYF.

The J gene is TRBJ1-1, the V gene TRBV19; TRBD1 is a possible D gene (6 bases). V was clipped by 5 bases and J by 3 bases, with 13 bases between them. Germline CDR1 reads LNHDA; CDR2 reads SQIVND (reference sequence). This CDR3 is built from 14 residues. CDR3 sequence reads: CASSLQGGDTEAFF. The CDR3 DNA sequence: TGTGCCAGTAGTCTACAGGGAGGGGACACTGAAGCTTTCTTT.

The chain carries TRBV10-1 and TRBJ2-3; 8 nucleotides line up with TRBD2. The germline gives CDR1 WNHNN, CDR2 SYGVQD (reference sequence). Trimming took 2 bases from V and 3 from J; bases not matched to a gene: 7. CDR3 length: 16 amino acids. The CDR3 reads CASSEPGGAGTDTQYF. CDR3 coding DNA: TGCGCCAGCAGTGAGCCCGGGGGGGCCGGGACAGATACGCAGTATTTT.